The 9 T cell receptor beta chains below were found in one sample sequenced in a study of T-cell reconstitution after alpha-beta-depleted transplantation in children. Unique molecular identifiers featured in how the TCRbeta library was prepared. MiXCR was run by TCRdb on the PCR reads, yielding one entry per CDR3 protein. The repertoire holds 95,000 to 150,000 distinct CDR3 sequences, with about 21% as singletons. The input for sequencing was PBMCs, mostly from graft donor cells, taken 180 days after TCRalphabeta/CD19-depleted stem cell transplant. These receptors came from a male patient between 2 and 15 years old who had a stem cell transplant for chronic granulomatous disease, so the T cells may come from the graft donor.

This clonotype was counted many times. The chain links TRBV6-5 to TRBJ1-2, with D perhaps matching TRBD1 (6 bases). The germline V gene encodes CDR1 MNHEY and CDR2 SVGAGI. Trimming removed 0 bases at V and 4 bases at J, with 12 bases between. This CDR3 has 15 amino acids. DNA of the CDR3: TGTGCCAGCAGTTACTCCGGTCGGGGGGCCTATGGCTACACCTTC. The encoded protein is CASSYSGRGAYGYTF.

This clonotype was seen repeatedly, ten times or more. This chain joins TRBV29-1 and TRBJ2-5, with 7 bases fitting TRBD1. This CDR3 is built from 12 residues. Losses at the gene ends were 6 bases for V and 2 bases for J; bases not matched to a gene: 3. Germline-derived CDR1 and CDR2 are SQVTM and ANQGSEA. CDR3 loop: CSVNRGQETQYF. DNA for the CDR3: TGCAGCGTGAACAGGGGACAAGAGACCCAGTACTTC.

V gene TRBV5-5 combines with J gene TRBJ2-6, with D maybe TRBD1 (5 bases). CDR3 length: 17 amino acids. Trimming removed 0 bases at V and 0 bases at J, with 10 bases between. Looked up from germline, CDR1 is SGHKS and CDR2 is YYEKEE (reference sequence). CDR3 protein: CASSLVWQGSGANVLTF. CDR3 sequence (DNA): TGTGCCAGCAGCTTGGTATGGCAGGGCTCTGGGGCCAACGTCCTGACTTTC.

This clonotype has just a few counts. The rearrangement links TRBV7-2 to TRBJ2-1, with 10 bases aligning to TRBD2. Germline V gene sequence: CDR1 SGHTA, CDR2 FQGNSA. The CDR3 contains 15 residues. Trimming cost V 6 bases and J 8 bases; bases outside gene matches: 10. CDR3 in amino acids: CASRPSAGTSDEQFF. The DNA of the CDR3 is TGTGCCAGCAGACCGAGCGCCGGGACTAGCGATGAGCAGTTCTTC.

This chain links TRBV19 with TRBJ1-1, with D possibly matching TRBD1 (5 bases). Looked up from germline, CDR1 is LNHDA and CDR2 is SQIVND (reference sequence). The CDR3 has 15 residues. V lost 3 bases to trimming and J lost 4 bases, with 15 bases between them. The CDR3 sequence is CASSMSARDVTEAFF. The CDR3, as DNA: TGTGCCAGTAGTATGTCAGCCAGGGATGTCACTGAAGCTTTCTTT.

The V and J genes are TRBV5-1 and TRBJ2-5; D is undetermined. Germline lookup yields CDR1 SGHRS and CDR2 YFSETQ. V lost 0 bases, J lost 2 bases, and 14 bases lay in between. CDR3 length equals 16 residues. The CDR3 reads CASSLDTTVVQETQYF. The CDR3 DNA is TGCGCCAGCAGCTTGGATACAACAGTAGTTCAAGAGACCCAGTACTTC. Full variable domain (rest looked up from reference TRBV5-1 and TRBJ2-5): KAGVTQTPRYLIKTRGQQVTLSCSPISGHRSVSWYQQTPGQGLQFLFEYFSETQRNKGNFPGRFSGRQFSNSRSEMNVSTLELGDSALYLCASSLDTTVVQETQYFGPGTRLLVL.

This chain's CDR3 is CAISAGTSVQETQYF. The CDR3 DNA sequence: TGTGCCATCAGCGCCGGGACTAGCGTACAAGAGACCCAGTACTTC. V and J are TRBV10-3 and TRBJ2-5; 10 bases are shared with TRBD2. This CDR3 has 15 amino acids. CDR1 and CDR2 (germline): ENHRY, SYGVKD. V was clipped by 6 bases and J by 2 bases; unmatched bases: 6.

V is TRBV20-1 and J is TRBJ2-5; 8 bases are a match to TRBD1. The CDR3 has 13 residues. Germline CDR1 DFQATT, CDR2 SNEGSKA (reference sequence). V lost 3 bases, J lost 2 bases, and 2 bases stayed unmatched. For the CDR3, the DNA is TGCAGTGCTAGTAGACAGGGGCAAGAGACCCAGTACTTC. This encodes CSASRQGQETQYF.

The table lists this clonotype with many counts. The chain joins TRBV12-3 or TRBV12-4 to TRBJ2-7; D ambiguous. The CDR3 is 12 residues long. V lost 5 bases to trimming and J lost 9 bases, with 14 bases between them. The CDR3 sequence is CASSHDPPRQYF. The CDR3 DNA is TGTGCCAGCAGTCACGACCCTCCCCGGCAGTACTTC.